This TCR beta chain comes out of a study of regulatory T cells in long-lasting Graves disease. Whole-study context: Those Graves' patients who were newly diagnosed had been on antithyroid drugs under 3 months.

This clonotype was observed at least ten times. Its specificity is unknown. V shed 5 bases and J shed 0 bases, with 10 bases lying between them. This CDR3 has 14 residues. Arm-PCR of CDR3 regions with iRepertoire HTBI primers generated TCR beta libraries. TCRdb recomputed calls from the multiplex PCR reads with MiXCR, one row per CDR3 protein. The repertoire holds around 320,000 distinct CDR3 sequences, with 16% as singletons. Broader study findings: Peripheral blood, not thyroid tissue, was the sole material studied.

Time point defined: newly diagnosed GD, antithyroid drugs for less than 3 months. The TCR library was made from RNA that had been extracted from PBMCs in TRIzol. These data also formed part of another study, on T cells in Graves' hyperthyroidism and ophthalmopathy.

This receptor was obtained from a man in his forties with Graves disease. This chain links TRBV12-3 or TRBV12-4 with TRBJ1-1; no firm D call. The starting material was peripheral blood mononuclear cells (PBMCs), obtained at new diagnosis, from a patient treated with antithyroid drugs. The CDR3 DNA follows: TGTGCCAGCAGTCTAGACACCCTGAACACTGAAGCTTTCTTT. As protein: CASSLDTLNTEAFF.